The rows below give T cell receptor beta chains drawn from one sample of a study of radiation and T cells in renal cell carcinoma. Data came from immunoSEQ multiplex PCR; TCRdb stores just in-frame clones and leaves some out. The table includes around 94,000 clones, 65% to 90% detected once. Here the sequenced sample was blood, taken from a patient whose treatment included radiotherapy and nephrectomy. Receptor source: a man aged 45-65 years with renal cell carcinoma. Both conserved end residues are part of each CDR3. A D gene is named only where the DNA matches it firmly. The size of a clone is reported for some rows only, either as once, few or many, or as a class for expanded clones.

D: TRBD2
J: TRBJ2-7
V: TRBV6-5
size: once
DNA: TGTGCCAGCAGCCCTAGCGGGAGGGCCGTTTACGAGCAGTACTTC
CDR3: CASSPSGRAVYEQYF

D: TRBD2
J: TRBJ2-1
V: TRBV28
size: few
DNA: TGTGCCAGCAGTTCCCTATCTCTGACTAGCGGGAGTAGCAATGAGCAGTTCTTC
CDR3: CASSSLSLTSGSSNEQFF

D: TRBD2
J: TRBJ2-1
V: TRBV9
size: -
DNA: TGTGCCAGCTCTCTAGCGGGGGGGCGTAAGTTATATGAGCAGTTCTTC
CDR3: CASSLAGGRKLYEQFF

D: -
J: TRBJ2-1
V: TRBV27
size: few
DNA: TGTGCCAGCAGCGACAGGTACAATGAGCAGTTCTTC
CDR3: CASSDRYNEQFF

D: TRBD1
J: TRBJ2-1
V: TRBV7-8
size: -
DNA: TGTGCCAGCAGCTTAGTCGAGACAGGGATAATCAATGAGCAGTTCTTC
CDR3: CASSLVETGIINEQFF

D: -
J: TRBJ1-4
V: TRBV7-9
size: -
DNA: TGTGCCAGCAGCTTAGACGGGACTAAGGAAAAACTGTTTTTT
CDR3: CASSLDGTKEKLFF

D: -
J: TRBJ2-3
V: TRBV18
size: -
DNA: TGTGCCAGCTCTGTCGGGTTTACAGATACGCAGTATTTT
CDR3: CASSVGFTDTQYF

D: -
J: TRBJ2-3
V: TRBV9
size: -
DNA: TGTGCCAGCAGCGTAGAAGGACACAGGGCAGATACGCAGTATTTT
CDR3: CASSVEGHRADTQYF

D: -
J: TRBJ1-2
V: TRBV6-1
size: -
DNA: TGTGCCCTCGTCGGGGATGGGTATGGCTACACCTTC
CDR3: CALVGDGYGYTF

D: TRBD2
J: TRBJ2-3
V: TRBV9
size: -
DNA: TGTGCCAGCAGCGTAGCGGGAGGGCTAGCGTATACGCAGTATTTT
CDR3: CASSVAGGLAYTQYF